The 5 T cell receptor beta chains given below trace back to one sample, sequenced in a study of patients and donors after allogeneic stem cell transplantation. TCRdb analysed the RT-PCR reads with MiXCR anew, one entry per CDR3 protein. Of 900,000 to 1,000,000 distinct CDR3 sequences listed, over 15% are singletons. Sequences were obtained from blood, either unsorted or a sorted T cell fraction (not recorded which). These receptors were taken from a human donor who was either an allogeneic HSCT recipient or a stem cell or donor lymphocyte infusion donor (not recorded which). It is not recorded whose cells these are; they may come from a transplant donor.

With respect to this clonotype: This could be a read error, since a much larger clone is one nucleotide away. This chain links TRBV20-1 with TRBJ1-1; D possibly corresponds to TRBD1 (5 bases). V dropped 1 base and J dropped 1 base, with 7 bases sitting between them. The CDR3 spans 13 residues. Germline CDR1 DFQATT, CDR2 SNEGSKA (reference sequence). CDR3 bases: TGCAGTGCTAGAGGACAGACGAACACTGAAGCTTTCTTT. Amino acids: CSARGQTNTEAFF.

The chain recombines TRBV2 with TRBJ2-7; 8 bases map to TRBD2. V trimming: 5 bases; J trimming: 4 bases; junction bases outside the gene matches: 16. Germline V lookup: CDR1 SNHLY, CDR2 FYNNEI. The CDR3 extends over 17 amino acids. The CDR3: CASSSHSSGRAGYEQYF. The DNA for the CDR3 is TGTGCCAGCAGTTCCCACTCCTCCGGGAGGGCCGGGTACGAGCAGTACTTC.

The chain has TRBV2 and TRBJ2-3, with D possibly being TRBD1 (5 bases). The V end lost 6 bases, the J end lost 7 bases, and 23 bases lay between the germline ends. Per the germline V gene, CDR1 is SNHLY and CDR2 is FYNNEI. CDR3 length equals 16 residues. The CDR3 nucleotides are TGTGCCAGCAGAGCCCACATCCTGGGGTCAGGGCATACGCAGTATTTT. This encodes CASRAHILGSGHTQYF. The full variable domain, rest sourced from reference TRBV2 and TRBJ2-3, is EPEVTQTPSHQVTQMGQEVILRCVPISNHLYFYWYRQILGQKVEFLVSFYNNEISEKSEIFDDQFSVERPDGSNFTLKIRSTKLEDSAMYFCASRAHILGSGHTQYFGPGTRLTVL.

The chain employs TRBV19 and TRBJ2-7; D is perhaps TRBD2 (6 bases). Trimming took 6 bases from V and 0 from J, leaving 15 bases between them. The CDR3 is 15 residues long. Germline CDR1 is LNHDA and CDR2 is SQIVND (reference sequence). The CDR3 is CASSPSATSSYEQYF. The CDR3 DNA sequence: TGTGCCAGTAGCCCTAGCGCAACCTCCTCCTACGAGCAGTACTTC.

This clonotype showed up just a few times. The J gene is TRBJ2-3, the V gene TRBV5-1; D is undetermined. With 4 bases removed from V and 4 bases from J, the gap between germline ends came to 16 bases. The CDR3 consists of 15 residues. The germline V gene has CDR1 SGHRS and CDR2 YFSETQ. CDR3 sequence reads: CASSPNARGPDTQYF. DNA of the CDR3: TGCGCCAGCAGCCCGAATGCCCGAGGCCCAGATACGCAGTATTTT.